This T cell receptor beta chain was profiled in a study of cytomegalovirus exposure and HLA in healthy donors (dated by TCRdb to about 2017). Notes on the research overall: An earlier analysis of some 550 of the donors reported approximately 290 Gb of sequence data and some 100 million unique TCR beta sequences from about 200 million T cells. The study was designed to test whether signatures of past pathogen exposure could be identified by cataloging public T cell receptors. About five DR-DQ haplotypes were treated as single units for association and clustering because of strong linkage in the cohort. A later genetic analysis took genome-wide SNP genotypes for about three fifths of the 666 donors and used that subset as a discovery cohort. Donor age, sex, ethnicity and CMV serostatus were compiled together with the repertoire data. Across about 370 genotyped donors of the cohort, an average of about 200,000 unique TCR beta nucleotide sequences per donor were sequenced, and roughly 20% of those sequences were non-productive. An earlier analysis of 587 of the donors applied high-throughput TCR beta sequencing to assess whether each TCR beta V gene segment acted as functional or pseudogenic. Roughly 300 gigabases of sequencing data and about 92 million unique TCR sequences made up an early release that covered nearly 650 HLA-typed donors. High-throughput TCR immunosequencing, statistical association of individual TCRs with disease status, and machine learning were combined to predict cytomegalovirus infection status. Of the roughly 420 genotyped donors, roughly 80% were placed in the genetic ancestry cluster associated with self-reported Caucasian donors. To study patterns of TCR occurrence, a later analysis re-analyzed previously published TCR beta repertoires from 600 to 750 donors and added high-resolution HLA genotyping. In the later analysis, no new phenotypic data were used to find candidate immune exposures; instead, reliance was placed on TCR beta sequences and their occurrence across donors. All discovery cohort repertoires had been generated using a single sequencing platform. The T cell repertoires of 550 to 850 subjects were profiled by immunosequencing and related to cytomegalovirus serostatus. Both class I and class II loci were covered by HLA typing, at four-digit resolution. Typing coverage differed by locus: A, B, C, DRB1 and DQB1 were typed in roughly 620-640 donors, DQA1 in 500 to 550, DPA1 in 600 to 610, and DPB1 in 400 to 480. Along with the approximately 600-subject first cohort, a separate validation cohort of roughly 110 different subjects was used. General conclusions and limits of the study: HLA typing was unavailable for some donors at each locus, so association tests used only the typed subset. An earlier analysis of 587 of the donors showed that most TCR beta V segments appeared in productive rearrangements either about 87% or about 30% of the time, which broadly matched IMGT annotations. Immune exposure information for the cohort was limited to CMV serostatus. The classifier was reported to diagnose cytomegalovirus status with high specificity and sensitivity in both the original cohort and the validation cohort. A later analysis found that TCR association rates varied across HLA loci, with DRB1 alleles showing the most associated TCRs and HLA-C alleles the fewest. Most CMV-associated TCR beta chains appeared to be HLA-restricted in a later analysis, and the HLA associations seemed to be driven largely by CMV exposure. A later genetic analysis reported fewer N-insertions in productive TCRs among donors in an Asian-associated ancestry cluster than the roughly 700-donor mean. Specific HLA alleles were associated with 15,000 to 20,000 TCR beta sequences at a false discovery rate of 0.05 in a later analysis. A further reported finding was that TCR beta sequences accurately predicted the HLA-A and HLA-B alleles for most subjects in the first cohort. It was suggested by the authors that the approach could potentially be generalized to other disease states and immunological phenotypes. Because counts were too low, around 17 rarely observed V segments, including chromosome 9 orphons, were left out of the earlier analysis of 587 of the donors. Most TCR sequences were seen in very few donors, while some public TCRs were found in many individuals. The sequencing pipeline was judged likely to have produced a cluster of highly shared sequence variants as a technical artifact. Correlated functional status among segregating V segments might be attributable to linkage disequilibrium, but an unknown experimental factor could not be ruled out. Because the 87-base-pair reads could not distinguish some IMGT-functional V segments, including TRBV6-2 and TRBV6-3, those segments were excluded. Roughly uniform sequencing depth across donors was assumed in presence/absence analyses, although this assumption may not hold. The study listed 150 to 200 TCR beta chains as associated with cytomegalovirus. A later analysis reported that several top co-occurrence clusters appeared linked to parvovirus B19, influenza, CMV and Epstein-Barr virus. Assigning TCR associations to individual alleles was difficult when HLA alleles, especially DR and DQ, strongly co-occurred. Compared with equally common non-associated chains, HLA-associated TCR beta chains in a later analysis were more clonally expanded and had lower generation probabilities. Only TCR beta chains were sequenced in this cohort, and the absence of alpha or paired-chain data limited detectable features. Three of the identified cytomegalovirus-associated TCR beta chains were confirmed in vitro to be specific for cytomegalovirus antigens. A later genetic analysis associated a missense DCLRE1C variant with V-gene and J-gene trimming of TCR beta chains, and an independent cohort replicated the association.

The cohort consisted of 650 to 850 healthy bone marrow donors. At the time of sampling, all cohort members were nominally healthy, though unrecorded immune exposures were likely present. The donor tested CMV seropositive, placing the donor among the roughly 300 seropositive members of the cohort. A peripheral blood sample was collected from each donor, and TCR beta sequencing was performed on peripheral blood mononuclear cells. The Qiagen DNeasy Blood Extraction Kit was used to extract genomic DNA from the blood cell samples. The germline V gene (reference sequence) supplies CDR1 LNHDA and CDR2 SQIVND. V is pared back by 7 bases and J by 4 bases, with 16 bases lying between the germline termini. The cysteine opens and the phenylalanine closes a CDR3 of 14 amino acids. The kept DNA is CDR3 alone, 42 bases in frame from the first base. Library generation was performed with the immunoSEQ multiplex PCR assay. For the multiplex PCR, a mixture combining 60 forward primers for TCR Vbeta segments and 13 reverse primers for TCR Jbeta segments was used. A multiplex PCR assay on genomic DNA amplified the CDR3 region of rearranged TCR beta genes. The amplified TCR beta libraries were sequenced on the Illumina HiSeq System as 87-base-pair reads. On the study's bioinformatics: Across the roughly 670 repertoires, a later analysis counted tens of millions of unique TCR beta chains, 8.5 million to 12 million of which were shared by at least two donors. A nearest-neighbor algorithm error-corrected the raw reads and collapsed the reads into unique sequences, merging closely related sequences to remove PCR and sequencing errors. To assign V, D and J gene segments, CDR3 sequences were aligned to IMGT reference sequences. For a sequence to be retained, a match of at least six nucleotides was required to both a V gene segment and a J gene segment. A rearrangement counted as productive if the CDR3 had no stop codons and remained in frame with V and J, and every other rearrangement counted as non-productive. Following IMGT convention, CDR3 was defined as the stretch from the second conserved V-encoded cysteine to the conserved J-encoded phenylalanine. The earlier analysis of 500 to 650 of the donors excluded any sequence lacking an unambiguous match to a single V gene segment. An earlier analysis of 587 of the donors classified V segments as functional when productive rearrangements were above 56.7% and as segregating when the standard deviation between donors was above 5%. A statistical classification framework was developed to diagnose cytomegalovirus status using the catalog of TCR beta chain sequences. In a later analysis, V and J genes were assigned by comparing TCR nucleotide sequences against IMGT/GENE-DB human TR gene sequences. Using the TCRdist pipeline, a later analysis assigned CDR3 sequences along with most-parsimonious VDJ recombination scenarios. In a later analysis, each TCR beta chain was defined by its CDR3 amino acid sequence together with its V-gene family, and reads lacking a unique V-gene family were excluded. As a way to deal with suspected cross-contamination and a sequencing artifact, a later analysis dropped 450 to 600 nucleotide sequences that were highly shared and had low generation probability. In a later analysis, a clonal expansion index was calculated for each public chain from normalized within-repertoire ranks of inferred template counts. In a later analysis, generation probabilities were computed using a VDJ recombination model fitted to out-of-frame rearrangements, and the results were checked against IGoR. In a later analysis, hypergeometric tests were used to score TCR-TCR, TCR-HLA and TCR-CMV co-occurrence, with a repertoire-size bias correction applied to TCR pairs. In a later analysis, false discovery rates were estimated by permuting HLA or CMV assignments 20 times. In a later analysis, co-occurring TCRs were grouped using DBSCAN, and TCRdist sequence similarity was added for clustering within HLA-allele-positive subsets. Co-occurrence clustering excluded repertoires with fewer than 30,000 or more than 120,000 public chains, plus five with anomalous nucleotide sharing. The table comes from immuneACCESS by way of TCRdb, which keeps in-frame sequences with V and J called. Part of the clones is missing from these tables; in studies checked, under half for an unresolved V gene and the rest for unknown reasons. That table gives V, J and clone size, and the DNA gave D and trimming. The sample records around 100,000 clones, 79% of which are singletons. In total, the top ten clones hold just under 3% of the sample.

Turning to this clone: There is no known antigen for this receptor. Base-call qualities are not available, and no considerably larger clone is one nucleotide away.

The source of this sequence is a woman aged 18-29 years in good health and CMV-seropositive. The sequence joins TRBV19 to TRBJ2-5; a tentative D match to TRBD2 spans 5 bases. Sequenced: PBMCs. The CDR3: CASTRAEEGETQYF. In nucleotides, the sequence is TGTGCCAGTACGAGGGCAGAAGAGGGAGAGACCCAGTACTTC.